Listed below are T cell receptor beta chains from one sample, sequenced in a study of CD8+ T cells in alopecia areata. Sequenced by immunoSEQ multiplex PCR; TCRdb stores in-frame clones only, minus some. Of approximately 180,000 clones listed, 58% are singletons. This sample comprised CD4+ T cells sorted from blood, obtained between weeks 55 and 70, from a patient treated with tofacitinib. The receptors shown here come from a human donor with alopecia areata. Each CDR3 is given with its conserved first and last residue. A D gene is named only where the DNA matches it firmly. Clone sizes are given selectively: once, few, many, or a class where the clone is expanded.

CASSSTGGGSSYEQYF | TGTGCCAGCAGCTCCACCGGCGGGGGGAGCTCCTACGAGCAGTACTTC | TRBJ2-7 | once | TRBD2 | TRBV7-6
CATSRPSWQETQYF | TGTGCCACCAGCAGACCTAGTTGGCAAGAGACCCAGTACTTC | TRBJ2-5 | few | - | TRBV15
CASSPPGQANTGELFF | TGCGCCAGCAGCCCGCCGGGACAGGCGAACACCGGGGAGCTGTTTTTT | TRBJ2-2 | once | TRBD1 | TRBV5-1
CASSLGSNQPQHF | TGTGCCAGCAGCTTAGGGAGCAATCAGCCCCAGCATTTT | TRBJ1-5 | - | - | TRBV6-5
CASSSSGTIHEQYF | TGTGCCAGCAGCTCCTCCGGGACTATCCACGAGCAGTACTTC | TRBJ2-7 | - | TRBD2 | TRBV7-2
CATRETGVRGGELFF | TGTGCCACCAGAGAGACAGGGGTGAGGGGCGGGGAGCTGTTTTTT | TRBJ2-2 | - | TRBD1 | TRBV15
CASSGSAGQETQYF | TGTGCCAGCAGTGGGTCTGCGGGACAAGAGACCCAGTACTTC | TRBJ2-5 | - | - | TRBV2
CASSESAVYNEQFF | TGTGCCAGCAGTGAGTCGGCAGTCTACAATGAGCAGTTCTTC | TRBJ2-1 | - | - | TRBV6-1
CASSFRRDRVNEQFF | TGTGCCAGCAGTTTCCGTCGGGACAGGGTCAATGAGCAGTTCTTC | TRBJ2-1 | few | TRBD1 | TRBV27
CASSQDAAGFAYGYTF | TGCGCCAGCAGCCAAGACGCCGCCGGTTTCGCGTATGGCTACACCTTC | TRBJ1-2 | - | - | TRBV4-1
CASSLDTLQETQYF | TGTGCCAGCAGCTTGGATACGCTACAAGAGACCCAGTACTTC | TRBJ2-5 | - | - | TRBV5-6
CASSAGQGGYEQYF | TGTGCCAGCAGCGCAGGACAGGGGGGTTACGAGCAGTACTTC | TRBJ2-7 | - | TRBD1 | TRBV7-9